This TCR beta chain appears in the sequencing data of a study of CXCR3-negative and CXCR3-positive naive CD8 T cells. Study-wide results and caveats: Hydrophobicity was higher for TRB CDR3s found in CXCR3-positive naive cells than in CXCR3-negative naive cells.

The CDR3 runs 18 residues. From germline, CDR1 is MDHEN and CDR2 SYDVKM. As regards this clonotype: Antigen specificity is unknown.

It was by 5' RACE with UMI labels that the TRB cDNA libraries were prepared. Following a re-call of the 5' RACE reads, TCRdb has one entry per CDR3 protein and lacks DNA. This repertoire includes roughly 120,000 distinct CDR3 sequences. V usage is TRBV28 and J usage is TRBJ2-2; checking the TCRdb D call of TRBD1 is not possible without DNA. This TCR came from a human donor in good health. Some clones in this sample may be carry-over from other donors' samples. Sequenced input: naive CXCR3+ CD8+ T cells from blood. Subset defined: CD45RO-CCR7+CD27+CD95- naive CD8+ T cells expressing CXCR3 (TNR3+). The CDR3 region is CASSLEGTGLQGTGELFF.